These T cell receptor beta chains were read from a single sample in a study of cytomegalovirus exposure and HLA in healthy donors. Produced via immunoSEQ multiplex PCR; TCRdb's table is partial and in-frame only. The data hold 100,000 to 120,000 clones, with roughly 84% observed a single time. Sample: PBMCs. The receptor set was obtained from a man aged 25-45 years in good health and CMV-seropositive. The CDR3 runs from the conserved cysteine through the conserved F or W. The D gene is left open where the match is weak. Some rows have no size entry. The others give once, few or many, or a class for an expanded clone.

j_call | d_call | v_call | clone_size | cdr3_aa | cdr3_nt
TRBJ2-5 | NA | TRBV18 | few | CASSGGDQETQYF | TGTGCCAGCTCAGGGGGCGATCAAGAGACCCAGTACTTC
TRBJ2-7 | TRBD1 | TRBV5-6 | NA | CASSLGQGVRQYF | TGTGCCAGCAGCTTGGGACAGGGGGTGAGACAGTACTTC
TRBJ2-7 | TRBD2 | TRBV6-5 | once | CASSPIAGGRYEQYF | TGTGCCAGCAGCCCAATAGCGGGGGGCCGCTACGAGCAGTACTTC
TRBJ1-6 | TRBD1 | TRBV27 | NA | CASSPTGNGSPLHF | TGTGCCAGCAGCCCGACAGGGAACGGATCACCCCTCCACTTT
TRBJ2-5 | NA | TRBV11-2 | NA | CASSSQGYQETQYF | TGTGCCAGCAGCTCCCAGGGGTACCAAGAGACCCAGTACTTC
TRBJ2-7 | TRBD2 | TRBV5-5 | NA | CASSLDAGADEQYF | TGTGCCAGCAGCTTAGACGCGGGAGCGGACGAGCAGTACTTC
TRBJ1-3 | NA | TRBV7-2 | NA | CASSWGAGEGNTIYF | TGTGCCAGCAGTTGGGGGGCGGGAGAGGGAAACACCATATATTTT
TRBJ2-1 | TRBD1 | TRBV19 | NA | CASSNRDRVGGQFF | TGTGCCAGTAGTAACCGGGACAGGGTAGGTGGGCAGTTCTTC
TRBJ1-2 | TRBD1 | TRBV6-6 | NA | CASSYFNDRGSYGYTF | TGTGCCAGCAGTTACTTCAACGACAGGGGGAGCTATGGCTACACCTTC
TRBJ2-7 | TRBD2 | TRBV5-1 | NA | CASSQTSGGAGLGYEQYF | TGCGCCAGCAGCCAGACTAGCGGGGGGGCCGGGTTAGGGTACGAGCAGTACTTC
TRBJ2-2 | NA | TRBV7-2 | few | CASSKPVGELFF | TGTGCCAGCAGCAAACCAGTTGGGGAGCTGTTTTTT
TRBJ2-3 | TRBD2 | TRBV11-2 | once | CASSLLQRGPMDTQYF | TGTGCCAGCAGCTTACTCCAGCGGGGGCCCATGGATACGCAGTATTTT
TRBJ2-7 | NA | TRBV7-2 | NA | CASSLGAGSLYEQYF | TGTGCCAGCAGCTTAGGTGCAGGGTCTCTCTACGAGCAGTACTTC
TRBJ1-1 | NA | TRBV30 | NA | CACNRDGTEAFF | TGTGCCTGTAACAGGGACGGCACTGAAGCTTTCTTT
TRBJ1-2 | TRBD1 | TRBV2 | NA | CASSQDRGLGGYTF | TGTGCCAGCAGCCAGGACAGGGGGCTCGGTGGCTACACCTTC
TRBJ2-1 | TRBD2 | TRBV2 | NA | CASSEATSGGGYNEQFF | TGTGCCAGCAGTGAAGCGACTAGCGGGGGGGGCTACAATGAGCAGTTCTTC
TRBJ1-2 | NA | TRBV19 | once | CASSIDRGYGYTF | TGTGCCAGTAGTATAGACAGAGGCTATGGCTACACCTTC
TRBJ1-6 | TRBD1 | TRBV30 | NA | CAWRVGDRLNSPLHF | TGTGCCTGGAGAGTCGGGGACAGGCTAAATTCACCCCTCCACTTT
TRBJ2-3 | NA | TRBV6-5 | NA | CATSLGLSTDTQYF | TGTGCCACCTCTCTAGGACTAAGCACAGATACGCAGTATTTT
TRBJ1-1 | NA | TRBV6-6 | NA | CASTIRGGPFTEAFF | TGTGCCAGCACCATAAGGGGGGGACCCTTCACTGAAGCTTTCTTT
TRBJ1-4 | TRBD1 | TRBV5-8 | NA | CASSKIPGQGGEKLFF | TGTGCCAGCAGCAAAATCCCGGGACAGGGTGGTGAAAAACTGTTTTTT
TRBJ2-7 | TRBD1 | TRBV11-3 | NA | CASSADRVEQYF | TGTGCCAGCAGCGCTGACAGGGTCGAGCAGTACTTC
TRBJ1-1 | NA | TRBV27 | NA | CASRLEGVSMNTEAFF | TGTGCCAGCAGACTCGAGGGGGTCTCGATGAACACTGAAGCTTTCTTT
TRBJ2-2 | NA | TRBV5-1 | NA | CASSLGRSPGELFF | TGCGCCAGCAGCTTAGGCAGGTCCCCGGGGGAGCTGTTTTTT
TRBJ1-1 | TRBD1 | TRBV10-2 | NA | CASSLTGAEAFF | TGCGCCAGCAGCTTGACAGGGGCGGAAGCTTTCTTT
TRBJ2-4 | TRBD1 | TRBV11-3 | NA | CASGTQTGGVQYF | TGTGCCAGCGGAACCCAGACAGGGGGAGTTCAGTACTTC
TRBJ2-7 | TRBD2 | TRBV5-4 | once | CASSRTSGGHEQYF | TGTGCCAGCAGTCGGACAAGCGGGGGCCACGAGCAGTACTTC
TRBJ2-2 | TRBD2 | TRBV7-2 | NA | CASSLEWGGGELFF | TGTGCCAGCAGCTTAGAATGGGGGGGCGGGGAGCTGTTTTTT
TRBJ1-2 | NA | TRBV18 | NA | CASSSGDFYGYTF | TGTGCCAGCTCCAGCGGGGACTTCTATGGCTACACCTTC
TRBJ1-6 | NA | TRBV9 | NA | CASSVRQNNSPLHF | TGTGCCAGCAGCGTACGACAGAACAATTCACCCCTCCACTTT
TRBJ2-7 | TRBD1 | TRBV12-5 | NA | CASGLFSGTGVSYEQYF | TGTGCTAGTGGTTTGTTCTCAGGGACAGGGGTTTCCTACGAGCAGTACTTC
TRBJ2-5 | TRBD2 | TRBV4-1 | NA | CASSQVAGAYQETQYF | TGCGCCAGCAGCCAAGTAGCGGGAGCTTACCAAGAGACCCAGTACTTC
TRBJ2-7 | NA | TRBV7-8 | NA | CASSLAPGGSSYEQYF | TGTGCCAGCAGCTTAGCGCCCGGGGGAAGCTCCTACGAGCAGTACTTC